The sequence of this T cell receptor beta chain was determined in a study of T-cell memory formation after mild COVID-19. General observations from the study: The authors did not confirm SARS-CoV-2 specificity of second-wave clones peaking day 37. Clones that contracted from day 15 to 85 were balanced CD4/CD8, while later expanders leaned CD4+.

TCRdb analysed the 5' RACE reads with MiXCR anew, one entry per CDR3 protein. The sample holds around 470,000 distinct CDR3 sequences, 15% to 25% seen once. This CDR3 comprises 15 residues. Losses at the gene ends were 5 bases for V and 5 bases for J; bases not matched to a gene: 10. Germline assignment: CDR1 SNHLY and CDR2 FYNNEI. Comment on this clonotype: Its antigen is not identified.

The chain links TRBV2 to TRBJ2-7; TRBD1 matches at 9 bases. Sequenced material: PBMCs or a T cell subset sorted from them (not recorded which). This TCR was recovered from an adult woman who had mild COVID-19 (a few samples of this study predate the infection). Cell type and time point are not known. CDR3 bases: TGTGCCAGCAGTCCAAGGGGGACAGGGATGAACGAGCAGTACTTC. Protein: CASSPRGTGMNEQYF.